The sample holds a few counts of the clone carrying this TCR beta chain. What it binds is unknown. Indicated treatment: over 15 received Ad26.COV2.S at low or high dose, single or two shots; about 5 received placebo; per-sample allocation not given. Specimens were obtained on day 63 following the first vaccine or placebo injection. This specimen belongs to a study of Ad26.COV2.S vaccination and SARS-CoV-2 variants. Turning to the study itself: The trial was COV1001 and the donor's arm was Ad26.COV2.S. Dosing was one shot or two shots 56 days apart. Study observations and caveats: Assessments of TCR breadth and depth may have underestimated the total T cell responses.

Clones were read by immunoSEQ multiplex PCR, and TCRdb kept only the in-frame ones, dropping some. The sample carries around 370,000 clones, approximately 84% recorded once. The source was peripheral blood, collected in a trial of Ad26.COV2.S vaccine versus placebo. The receptor comes from a person aged 18-65 years who received the Ad26.COV2.S COVID-19 vaccine or a placebo.

This CDR3 is CASSSPKDRGPTDTQYF. The DNA of the CDR3 is TGTGCCAGCAGCTCCCCTAAGGACAGGGGGCCCACAGATACGCAGTATTTT. The rearrangement links TRBV9 to TRBJ2-3; 11 positions agree with TRBD1. Per germline, CDR1 SGDLS and CDR2 YYNGEE. After removal of 4 bases from V and 2 bases from J, the junction contained 9 bases not matched to a gene. The CDR3 runs to 17 residues.